This passage covers 29 T cell receptor beta chains from one sample sequenced in a study of OX40 agonist ivuxolimab in advanced cancers. Only in-frame clones appear in the TCRdb table, and some are missing; sequencing was by immunoSEQ multiplex PCR. The profile shows fewer than 35,000 clones, around 81% of them singletons. The input for sequencing was CD4+ or CD8+ T cells sorted from blood, taken in a trial of the OX40 agonist ivuxolimab. The receptors were gathered from an adult with an advanced solid tumor such as melanoma, head and neck, liver or kidney cancer.

The chain links TRBV25-1 to TRBJ1-1; 7 nucleotides agree with TRBD1. This CDR3 contains 14 residues. Germline CDR1 is MGHDK and CDR2 is SYGVNS. J gave up 11 bases and V 6 bases, and 15 bases lay outside the gene matches. CDR3 nucleotides: TGTGCCAGCAGGTCGGAACAGGGGATGTTGGTGGCTTTCTTT. The encoded protein is CASRSEQGMLVAFF.

The chain recombines TRBV10-1 with TRBJ2-5; 9 bases are shared with TRBD1. The ends lost 6 bases at V and 4 bases at J; junction bases unmatched: 9. Germline V gene data show CDR1 as WNHNN and CDR2 as SYGVQD (reference sequence). The CDR3 runs 15 residues. CDR3 loop: CASSSGGTGRETQYF. The CDR3 DNA follows: TGCGCCAGCAGCTCTGGGGGGACAGGGAGAGAGACCCAGTACTTC.

The CDR3 loop is CASSLDGGTDTQYF. For the CDR3, the DNA is TGCGCCAGCAGCTTGGACGGGGGGACAGATACGCAGTATTTT. This rearrangement joins TRBV5-1 to TRBJ2-3; TRBD2 aligns across 7 bases. The CDR3 contains 14 residues. Germline loops: CDR1 SGHRS, CDR2 YFSETQ. The trim removed 0 bases at V and 3 bases at J, leaving 1 base unmatched.

The chain employs TRBV7-8 and TRBJ2-7; 7 bases fit TRBD1. Germline V gene sequence: CDR1 SGHVS, CDR2 FQNEAQ. V was clipped by 8 bases and J by 3 bases; unmatched bases: 10. This CDR3 contains 14 residues. CDR3 loop: CASHDRAKGYEQYF. DNA of the CDR3: TGTGCCAGCCATGACAGGGCCAAGGGCTACGAGCAGTACTTC.

The chain recombines TRBV18 with TRBJ1-1; D gene ambiguous. Germline assignment: CDR1 KGHSH and CDR2 LQKENI. CDR3 length: 12 residues. The V end lost 6 bases, the J end lost 0 bases, and 5 bases lay between the germline ends. The CDR3 sequence: CASSGMNTEAFF. Here the CDR3 DNA reads TGTGCCAGCTCCGGGATGAACACTGAAGCTTTCTTT.

This clone is medium-sized (0.01 to 0.1%). The gene calls are TRBV2 and TRBJ1-6, with D perhaps TRBD1 (6 bases). The CDR3 loop spans 15 amino acids. V lost 11 bases and J lost 3, with 17 bases in between. Germline V gene data show CDR1 as SNHLY and CDR2 as FYNNEI. CDR3 in amino acids: CAGRRGDNYNSPLHF. The DNA of the CDR3 is TGTGCCGGACGGAGGGGGGACAACTATAATTCACCCCTCCACTTT.

The chain uses TRBV13 and TRBJ1-4; D not resolved. Looked up from germline, CDR1 is PRHDT and CDR2 is FYEKMQ (reference sequence). This CDR3 region has 17 residues. Trimming took 5 bases from V and 2 from J, leaving 18 bases between them. CDR3 sequence: CASSPTRFYGTNEKLFF. The CDR3 nucleotides read TGTGCCAGCAGCCCTACCCGCTTTTACGGCACTAATGAAAAACTGTTTTTT.

The sample holds one count of this clone. The CDR3 region has the DNA TGTGCCAGCTCACGCGCGCCTAGCGCTATCCAAGAGACCCAGTACTTC. It translates to CASSRAPSAIQETQYF. The chain carries TRBV18 and TRBJ2-5; D possibly corresponds to TRBD2 (6 bases). The germline gives CDR1 KGHSH, CDR2 LQKENI. This CDR3 is built from 16 residues. V lost 4 bases, J lost 1 base, and 16 bases lay in between.

J is TRBJ1-2 and V is TRBV28; 7 bases align to TRBD1. V lost 6 bases, J lost 4 bases, and 11 bases stayed unmatched. Germline assignment: CDR1 MDHEN and CDR2 SYDVKM. The CDR3 spans 15 residues. The CDR3 region is CASSRGQARVYGYTF. The CDR3 bases are TGTGCCAGCAGCCGTGGACAGGCTAGGGTCTATGGCTACACCTTC.

This clone counts as medium-sized (0.01 to 0.1%). This chain links TRBV6-1 with TRBJ2-6; D is unresolved. The germline CDR1 and CDR2 sequences are MNHNS and SASEGT. The CDR3 totals 17 residues. Trimming took 1 base from V and 4 from J, leaving 14 bases between them. CDR3 DNA sequence: TGTGCCAGCAGTGAAGGACCTTCACTCTTGGGGGCCAACGTCCTGACTTTC. Its protein product is CASSEGPSLLGANVLTF.

The chain has TRBV5-8 and TRBJ1-5; a possible D gene is TRBD1 (6 bases). From germline, CDR1 is SGHTS and CDR2 YDEGEE. The CDR3 is made up of 16 amino acids. V was cut by 4 bases and J by 1 base, with 15 bases left in between. CDR3 sequence: CASSGGTLGSNQPQHF. The CDR3 region has the DNA TGTGCCAGCAGCGGTGGGACACTGGGGAGCAATCAGCCCCAGCATTTT. The full variable domain, in which reference TRBV5-8 and TRBJ1-5 provide the parts outside the CDR3, is EAGVTQSPTHLIKTRGQQATLRCSPISGHTSVYWYQQALGLGLQFLLWYDEGEERNRGNFPPRFSGRQFPNYSSELNVNALELEDSALYLCASSGGTLGSNQPQHFGDGTRLSIL.

The chain carries TRBV5-5 and TRBJ1-6; tentative D call: TRBD1 (6 bases). V gave up 0 bases and J gave up 10 bases, with 14 bases separating them. The CDR3 sequence is 15 residues long. The germline V gene encodes CDR1 SGHKS and CDR2 YYEKEE (reference sequence). The chain's CDR3 is CASSLGSIRGSPLHF. DNA of the CDR3: TGTGCCAGCAGCTTGGGCTCCATCAGGGGCTCACCCCTCCACTTT.

Only a few counts were recorded for this clone. The sample carries other DNA sequences with the same CDR3. The chain uses TRBV11-2 and TRBJ1-2; D might be TRBD1 (5 bases). Germline V gene data show CDR1 as SGHAT and CDR2 as FQNNGV. The CDR3 spans 15 residues. Trimming removed 0 bases at V and 2 bases at J, with 10 bases between. CDR3 DNA: TGTGCCAGCAGCTTAGATCGGGGCAGGAACTATGGCTACACCTTC. Amino acids: CASSLDRGRNYGYTF.

The J gene is TRBJ2-7, the V gene TRBV10-2, with D possibly matching TRBD2 (5 bases). Germline CDR1 and CDR2: WSHSY and SAAADI. V lost 11 bases to trimming and J lost 4 bases, with 18 bases between them. CDR3 length: 13 residues. The CDR3 DNA reads as TGCGCCTCCCGGGGTTCTTTTTTATACGAGCAGTACTTC. It translates to CASRGSFLYEQYF.

This clone was observed a few times. Other nucleotide sequences in the sample specify the same CDR3. The gene calls are TRBV29-1 and TRBJ2-5; the match to TRBD2 covers 13 bases. The V gene's germline CDR1 is SQVTM and CDR2 ANQGSEA. The CDR3 runs 17 residues. Losses at the gene ends were 3 bases for V and 3 bases for J; bases not matched to a gene: 10. CDR3 sequence (DNA): TGCAGCGTTGACGCCTACTGGACTAGCGGGGGCGAAGAGACCCAGTACTTC. Translating gives CSVDAYWTSGGEETQYF.

The chain joins TRBV28 to TRBJ2-4; the D is unclear. CDR1 MDHEN and CDR2 SYDVKM come from the germline V gene. There are 11 residues in the CDR3. Between the trimmed V and J ends, which lost 3 bases and 5 bases, there was a span of 2 bases. The CDR3 is CASSFENIQYF. In DNA, the CDR3 is TGTGCCAGCAGTTTTGAAAACATTCAGTACTTC.

V gene TRBV28 combines with J gene TRBJ1-2; D is unclear. The germline CDR1 and CDR2 sequences are MDHEN and SYDVKM. V lost 5 bases and J 2 bases, leaving 3 bases between the germline ends. There are 11 residues in the CDR3. The CDR3: CASSNNYGYTF. CDR3 nucleotide sequence: TGTGCCAGCAGTAACAACTATGGCTACACCTTC.

This clone occurred a few times. The chain employs TRBV28 and TRBJ2-3, with a weak D call TRBD1 (5 bases). The V end was cut by 6 bases, the J end by 1 base, with 11 bases between. The germline gives CDR1 MDHEN, CDR2 SYDVKM. The CDR3 totals 14 residues. The CDR3 bases are TGTGCCAGCAGCCCTCTCAGGGGCACAGATACGCAGTATTTT. It encodes CASSPLRGTDTQYF.

The chain uses TRBV11-2 and TRBJ2-2; D call uncertain. The CDR3 totals 15 residues. The V gene lost 3 bases and the J gene lost 6 bases, with 14 bases spanning the gap. Germline V gene data show CDR1 as SGHAT and CDR2 as FQNNGV. The CDR3 protein is CASSLPLVGAGELFF. CDR3 nucleotide sequence: TGTGCCAGCAGCTTGCCTTTGGTTGGGGCCGGGGAGCTGTTTTTT.

The chain carries TRBV19 and TRBJ1-5, with 7 bases lining up with TRBD1. J was trimmed by 8 bases and V by 5 bases; bases with no gene match: 3. Germline V lookup: CDR1 LNHDA, CDR2 SQIVND (reference sequence). The CDR3 sequence is 12 residues long. CDR3 sequence (DNA): TGTGCCAGTAGTGACAGGGCGGAGCCCCAGCATTTT. Its translation is CASSDRAEPQHF. Drawing the rest from reference TRBV19 and TRBJ1-5, the complete variable domain is DGGITQSPKYLFRKEGQNVTLSCEQNLNHDAMYWYRQDPGQGLRLIYYSQIVNDFQKGDIAEGYSVSREKKESFPLTVTSAQKNPTAFYLCASSDRAEPQHFGDGTRLSIL.

The chain carries TRBV11-2 and TRBJ1-2; D not resolved. Germline CDR1 is SGHAT and CDR2 is FQNNGV. Trimming cost V 0 bases and J 5 bases, with 7 bases left between them. CDR3 length: 13 residues. The CDR3 DNA is TGTGCCAGCAGCTTAGAAGGCGGGTATGGCTACACCTTC. Its translation: CASSLEGGYGYTF. Using reference TRBV11-2 and TRBJ1-2 for the parts outside the CDR3, the full variable domain is EAGVAQSPRYKIIEKRQSVAFWCNPISGHATLYWYQQILGQGPKLLIQFQNNGVVDDSQLPKDRFSAERLKGVDSTLKIQPAKLEDSAVYLCASSLEGGYGYTFGSGTRLTVV.

This clone was detected ten times or more. The chain recombines TRBV10-2 with TRBJ2-7, with a weak D call TRBD2 (6 bases). Trimming removed 6 bases from V and 0 bases from J, with 12 bases in between. Germline values: CDR1 WSHSY, CDR2 SAAADI. The length of the CDR3 is 14 residues. Here the CDR3 reads CASRPGGSSYEQYF. The CDR3 DNA is TGCGCCAGCAGACCTGGGGGGAGCTCCTACGAGCAGTACTTC.

This chain uses TRBV5-1 with TRBJ2-1; 13 bases agree with TRBD2. Germline CDR1 reads SGHRS; CDR2 reads YFSETQ. The V segment lost 4 bases and the J segment 8 bases; nucleotides outside the gene matches: 15. This CDR3 contains 18 residues. The CDR3 DNA reads TGCGCCAGCAGCCATCCTCTTAGGACTAGCGGGAGAGTCGATGAGCAGTTCTTC. It encodes CASSHPLRTSGRVDEQFF.

The chain recombines TRBV7-8 with TRBJ2-2, with 12 bases lining up with TRBD2. The V segment lost 2 bases and the J segment 5 bases; nucleotides outside the gene matches: 12. The V gene's germline CDR1 is SGHVS and CDR2 FQNEAQ. The CDR3 runs to 19 residues. The CDR3 reads CASSLWPSGGADGTGELFF. In DNA form, the CDR3 reads TGTGCCAGCAGCTTATGGCCTAGCGGGGGGGCCGACGGAACCGGGGAGCTGTTTTTT.

This clone was observed a few times. The chain's CDR3 is CASSLVGGTYGYTF. In nucleotides, the CDR3 is TGTGCCAGCAGCTTGGTCGGAGGGACCTATGGCTACACCTTC. The V call is TRBV5-6, the J call TRBJ1-2; a possible D gene is TRBD1 (5 bases). Germline assignment: CDR1 SGHDT and CDR2 YYEEEE. The length of the CDR3 is 14 residues. V shed 0 bases and J shed 4 bases, with 10 bases lying between them.

V and J are TRBV19 and TRBJ1-6; D call uncertain. V was cut by 3 bases and J by 10 bases, with 7 bases left in between. The CDR3 sequence is 12 residues long. The germline CDR1 and CDR2 sequences are LNHDA and SQIVND (reference sequence). The CDR3, as DNA: TGTGCCAGTAGTATGTCGCGGTCACCCCTCCACTTT. Amino acid sequence: CASSMSRSPLHF.

The J gene is TRBJ1-5, the V gene TRBV6-5; 8 nucleotides align to TRBD1. Per the germline V gene, CDR1 is MNHEY and CDR2 is SVGAGI. There are 15 residues in the CDR3. Trimming cost V 5 bases and J 6 bases; bases outside gene matches: 9. CDR3 residues: CASSRTQGGGQPQHF. The CDR3 coding sequence is TGTGCCAGCAGTCGTACACAGGGGGGTGGTCAGCCCCAGCATTTT.

This chain links TRBV27 with TRBJ2-7; D is unresolved. Germline CDR1 reads MNHEY; CDR2 reads SMNVEV (reference sequence). V was shortened by 3 bases and J by 5 bases, with 17 bases between the two germline ends. The CDR3 contains 15 residues. The CDR3 DNA follows: TGTGCCAGCAGTTTGAATCCGAGTGCGGAGAACGAGCAGTACTTC. Encoded protein: CASSLNPSAENEQYF.

Written as DNA, the CDR3 is TGTGCCAGCAGTTACTCCCGGAGCAGGGGAGGTGGCTACACCTTC. It encodes CASSYSRSRGGGYTF. The rearrangement joins TRBV6-5 to TRBJ1-2; maybe TRBD1 (6 bases). CDR1 and CDR2 from the germline V gene are MNHEY and SVGAGI. V was trimmed by 0 bases and J by 7 bases, leaving 15 bases between them. There are 15 residues in the CDR3.